The subject of this entry is one T cell receptor (beta chain). Its matching antigen is unknown. Produced via immunoSEQ multiplex PCR; TCRdb's table is partial and in-frame only. This table has 200,000 or so clones, approximately 91% appearing once. Trimming removed 6 bases at V and 4 bases at J, with 12 bases between. CDR1 is SGHTA and CDR2 is FQGTGA in the germline V gene. The CDR3 covers 13 residues. This sample is drawn from a study of T cell responses to AZD1222 COVID-19 vaccine. Study-level information: Timing groups of about 4 and about 12 weeks for second doses were pooled. Study observations and caveats: Reportedly, nearly half the spike-specific TCRs target unmutated variant regions. Spike-specific TCR depth and breadth grew after two AZD1222 doses. Clonal diversity was possibly underestimated; the donors were predominantly white British and more often female.

The sequencing here drew on peripheral blood, taken on day 0 of AZD1222 vaccination. The chain links TRBV7-3 to TRBJ1-1; no clear D gene. The TCR sequence derives from an adult in good health. The CDR3 coding sequence is TGTGCCAGCAGTCTGCTGGGGAGCACTGAAGCTTTCTTT. As protein: CASSLLGSTEAFF.